Given below is one TCR beta chain in context. What it recognizes is unknown. The data originate from a study of cytomegalovirus exposure and HLA in healthy donors. PCR involved 60 Vbeta and 13 Jbeta primers. Only in-frame clones appear in the TCRdb table, and some are missing; sequencing was by immunoSEQ multiplex PCR. The sample consists of about 82,000 clones, under 80% of them appearing once. CDR1 and CDR2 (germline): SGHTA, FQGNSA. The CDR3 has 17 residues. The trim removed 1 base at V and 4 bases at J, leaving 10 bases unmatched. Findings of the study overall: The study labeled 170 or so TCR beta chains cytomegalovirus-associated. A prior analysis recorded that most TCR beta V segments were productive about 90% or about 30% of the time.

Healthy donors of bone marrow made up the group. This TCR came from a middle-aged man in good health and CMV-seropositive. This chain joins TRBV7-2 and TRBJ2-7; TRBD1 agrees at 10 bases. Sample: PBMCs. The CDR3 bases are TGTGCCAGCAGCTTAGGCTTTGGACAGGGGGTGATATACGAGCAGTACTTC. Translation: CASSLGFGQGVIYEQYF.